Listed below are T cell receptor beta chains from one sample, sequenced in a study of cytomegalovirus exposure and HLA in healthy donors. The method was immunoSEQ multiplex PCR; TCRdb's version includes in-frame clones alone and lacks a portion of them. The sample yields some 130,000 clones, around three quarters seen once. Sequencing input: PBMCs. The origin of the receptors is a man aged 25-40 years in good health. Each CDR3 is given with its conserved first and last residue. Each record gives: V gene, J gene, D gene, clone size, CDR3 DNA, CDR3 protein. A D gene is named only where the DNA matches it firmly. Some rows mark clone size as missing; the rest say once, few, many or name a class of expanded clone.

TRBV5-1	TRBJ2-7	NA	NA	TGCGCCAGCAGCTTGGAGGCGGCCAGCTCCTACGAGCAGTACTTC	CASSLEAASSYEQYF
TRBV5-1	TRBJ2-3	NA	NA	TGCGCCAGCAGCTTACGGGCAGGGTGGCCAGATACGCAGTATTTT	CASSLRAGWPDTQYF
TRBV6-5	TRBJ1-2	NA	NA	TGTGCCGGCAGTTACTCGATGGAGGGATATGGCTACACCTTC	CAGSYSMEGYGYTF
TRBV11-3	TRBJ2-2	TRBD1	NA	TGTGCCAGCAGCTTATTAGGACAGGGAGTTGCCGGGGAGCTGTTTTTT	CASSLLGQGVAGELFF
TRBV7-9	TRBJ2-5	TRBD2	NA	TGTTCCAGCAGTTCCTCTAGACTAGCGGGATGGGTGGGAGAGACCCAGTACTTC	CSSSSSRLAGWVGETQYF
TRBV5-4	TRBJ1-2	NA	NA	TGTGCCAGCAGCGTTGGAGGGGCCTACTATGGCTACACCTTC	CASSVGGAYYGYTF
TRBV27	TRBJ2-7	TRBD2	NA	TGTGCCAGCAGTCTCGGACTAGCGGGGTACGAGCAGTACTTC	CASSLGLAGYEQYF
TRBV28	TRBJ2-5	TRBD1	NA	TGTGCCAGCAGTACGACAGGGGGGAGTCAAGAGACCCAGTACTTC	CASSTTGGSQETQYF
TRBV19	TRBJ2-1	TRBD2	NA	TGTGCCAGTAGCCCGAGGACTAGCACGAATGAGCAGTTCTTC	CASSPRTSTNEQFF
TRBV2	TRBJ2-6	NA	NA	TGTGCCAGCAGTGCGAGAGGCAACTCTGGGGCCAACGTCCTGACTTTC	CASSARGNSGANVLTF
TRBV7-8	TRBJ1-1	TRBD1	NA	TGTGCCAGCTCGTCCAATCGGAGACACCGACAGGGAGCTTTCTTT	CASSSNRRHRQGAFF
TRBV6-5	TRBJ2-7	TRBD1	NA	TGTGCCAGCAGTAGCCGGGACAGGGTAAGCTACGAGCAGTACTTC	CASSSRDRVSYEQYF
TRBV6-5	TRBJ2-5	TRBD2	many	TGTGCCAGCAGTTCCGGACTAGAGGTTGAGACCCAGTACTTC	CASSSGLEVETQYF
TRBV27	TRBJ2-7	NA	few	TGTGCCAGCAGTTTATCTGGGGGGTACGAGCAGTACTTC	CASSLSGGYEQYF
TRBV7-9	TRBJ2-7	TRBD2	NA	TGTGCCCACGGGAGGGGCGAGCAGTACTTC	CAHGRGEQYF
TRBV2	TRBJ2-1	NA	few	TGTGCCAGCAGTACAGGTTACAATGAGCAGTTCTTC	CASSTGYNEQFF
TRBV10-3	TRBJ1-2	TRBD1	NA	TGTGCCATCAGTGAAATCCAACAGGGGTCGTATGGCTACACCTTC	CAISEIQQGSYGYTF
TRBV6-1	TRBJ1-1	NA	NA	TGTGCCAGCAGGTCAGGGTTCGGCACTGAAGCTTTCTTT	CASRSGFGTEAFF